This entry lists 28 T cell receptor beta chains sequenced from one sample in a study of liver allograft versus peripheral blood T cells. Looking at the study overall: Peripheral blood of the recipients supplied T cell receptor repertoires that were compared with those in transplanted livers.

TCRdb itself ran the reads through MiXCR, one entry per CDR3 protein. Of 5,500 to 6,000 distinct CDR3 sequences listed, approximately 15% are singletons. The receptors here all came from a human patient who had a liver transplant. Some T cells could come from the graft donor.

This chain links TRBV9 with TRBJ1-5, with D unclear. Deletions cut 0 bases from V and 0 bases from J, with 1 base between. This CDR3 is built from 13 residues. Germline V CDR1 and CDR2: SGDLS, YYNGEE. The CDR3 DNA reads as TGTGCCAGCAGCGTAGGTAGCAATCAGCCCCAGCATTTT. Translated, it gives CASSVGSNQPQHF.

This clonotype showed up just a few times. The chain combines TRBV6-5 with TRBJ2-7, with 10 positions matching TRBD2. The CDR3 spans 16 residues. Germline V gene data show CDR1 as MNHEY and CDR2 as SVGAGI. V lost 2 bases, J lost 4 bases, and 8 bases stayed unmatched. The CDR3 loop is CASSYGGASGSYEQYF. The CDR3 DNA reads as TGTGCCAGCAGTTACGGGGGGGCTAGCGGGAGTTACGAGCAGTACTTC.

Within the sample, this clonotype is medium-sized (0.01 to 0.1%). The V gene is TRBV6-2 or TRBV6-3, the J gene TRBJ1-1, with D maybe TRBD1 (6 bases). This CDR3 comprises 14 residues. Per germline, CDR1 MNHEY and CDR2 SVGEGT. Deletions cut 2 bases from V and 4 bases from J, with 11 bases between. DNA of the CDR3: TGTGCCAGCAGTTACCCGATGGGGGCCACTGAAGCTTTCTTT. It translates to CASSYPMGATEAFF.

The rearrangement links TRBV14 to TRBJ2-3; D unclear. Trimming stripped 2 bases from V and 8 bases from J, with 14 bases between. The CDR3 is 14 residues long. Looked up from germline, CDR1 is SGHDN and CDR2 is FVKESK. The CDR3 bases are TGTGCCAGCAGCCAAACTGACCCCTTTGGTACGCAGTATTTT. This encodes CASSQTDPFGTQYF.

This clonotype is judged medium-sized. The chain couples TRBV28 to TRBJ1-5; D is unclear. Trimming removed 3 bases at V and 3 bases at J, with 12 bases between. The germline V gene encodes CDR1 MDHEN and CDR2 SYDVKM. The CDR3 is 15 residues long. CDR3 nucleotides: TGTGCCAGCAGTTTCCCCGGAGAAATCAATCAGCCCCAGCATTTT. This sequence encodes CASSFPGEINQPQHF.

V gene TRBV20-1 combines with J gene TRBJ1-1; no clear D. Germline-derived CDR1 and CDR2 are DFQATT and SNEGSKA (reference sequence). This CDR3 is 11 amino acids long. V shed 5 bases and J shed 5 bases, with 9 bases lying between them. CDR3 coding DNA: TGCAGTGCTTTCAAAGTAACTGAAGCTTTCTTT. Amino acids: CSAFKVTEAFF.

This clonotype qualifies as medium-sized. The chain is built from TRBV6-5 and TRBJ2-7; D tentatively reads TRBD1 or TRBD2 (6 bases each). Deletions cut 2 bases from V and 3 bases from J, with 14 bases between. Germline-derived CDR1 and CDR2 are MNHEY and SVGAGI. The CDR3 spans 15 residues. CDR3 residues: CASSYEKGGGYEQYF. CDR3 DNA: TGTGCCAGCAGTTACGAGAAGGGGGGAGGCTACGAGCAGTACTTC.

A remark on this clonotype: A much larger clone differs from this one at a single base, so this may be a read error. Because it lacks the conserved phenylalanine or tryptophan at the end, this CDR3 is likely a read error. The chain has TRBV10-1 and TRBJ1-1, with 8 bases aligning to TRBD1. The CDR3 is 14 residues long. Germline V gives CDR1 WNHNN, CDR2 SYGVQD (reference sequence). Trimming at V came to 4 bases and at J to 5 bases, leaving 6 bases not matched to a gene. The CDR3 region is CASSAFRGLTEAFS. DNA for the CDR3: TGCGCCAGCAGTGCCTTCAGGGGGCTAACTGAAGCTTTCTCT.

This clonotype has a handful of counts. The chain joins TRBV28 to TRBJ1-2; D not resolved. Trimming took off 2 bases at V and 4 bases at J, with 8 bases between the two ends. Germline CDR1 reads MDHEN; CDR2 reads SYDVKM. The CDR3 is 13 amino acids. As DNA, the CDR3 is TGTGCCAGCAGTTTACAGGCTCTCTATGGCTACACCTTC. It codes for CASSLQALYGYTF.

This clonotype has more than one count but fewer than ten. The chain uses TRBV20-1 and TRBJ1-1; no reliable D call. The CDR3 consists of 14 residues. Germline V gene data show CDR1 as DFQATT and CDR2 as SNEGSKA (reference sequence). The CDR3 reads CSIVAGNDVSEAFF. The CDR3 DNA sequence: TGCAGCATTGTCGCGGGGAACGATGTGTCTGAAGCTTTCTTT.

In its sample, this clonotype is medium-sized. This rearrangement joins TRBV7-9 to TRBJ1-2, with D unclear. The ends were cut back, 1 base at V and 4 bases at J, with 10 bases in the middle. Germline CDR1 is SEHNR and CDR2 is FQNEAQ (reference sequence). The CDR3 sequence is 14 residues long. CDR3 sequence: CASSLGGGPYGYTF. For the CDR3, the DNA is TGTGCCAGCAGCTTAGGAGGAGGGCCCTATGGCTACACCTTC.

The V gene is TRBV20-1, the J gene TRBJ1-1; tentatively, D is TRBD1 (5 bases). V dropped 6 bases and J dropped 0 bases, with 20 bases sitting between them. Germline-derived CDR1 and CDR2 are DFQATT and SNEGSKA (reference sequence). This CDR3 is 16 amino acids long. In DNA form, the CDR3 reads TGCAGTGCCGCCGGACGGAGAAGGGGCCTGAACACTGAAGCTTTCTTT. This translates into CSAAGRRRGLNTEAFF.

By share, this clonotype counts as medium-sized. The V and J genes are TRBV15 and TRBJ2-7; TRBD2 matches at 9 bases. There are 15 residues in the CDR3. The trim removed 3 bases at V and 2 bases at J, leaving 5 bases unmatched. Germline loops: CDR1 LNHNV, CDR2 YYDKDF (reference sequence). CDR3 nucleotides: TGTGCCACCAGCAGCGGACTAGCGCGAACCTACGAGCAGTACTTC. Translated, it gives CATSSGLARTYEQYF.

This clonotype is categorized as medium-sized. This chain connects TRBV19 to TRBJ1-5, with D possibly being TRBD1 (6 bases). The CDR3 spans 15 residues. V gave up 3 bases and J gave up 0 bases, with 9 bases separating them. Germline CDR1 reads LNHDA; CDR2 reads SQIVND (reference sequence). CDR3 nucleotide sequence: TGTGCCAGTAGTATTATGACAGGTAGCAATCAGCCCCAGCATTTT. This translates into CASSIMTGSNQPQHF.

This clonotype is classed as medium-sized. This sequence joins TRBV29-1 and TRBJ2-7, with D possibly being TRBD1 (5 bases). Trimming pared 0 bases from V and 6 bases from J, leaving 15 bases between. The CDR3 extends over 14 amino acids. Per the germline V gene, CDR1 is SQVTM and CDR2 is ANQGSEA. The CDR3 is CSVEEGPARGEQYF. Written as DNA, the CDR3 is TGCAGCGTTGAAGAAGGACCAGCAAGGGGCGAGCAGTACTTC.

By sample fraction, this clonotype is medium-sized (0.01 to 0.1%). CDR3 bases: TGTGCCAGCAGTGAACTGTATAGTCAGCCCCAGCATTTT. Its translation: CASSELYSQPQHF. V usage is TRBV6-1 and J usage is TRBJ1-5, with D unresolved. Germline V gene data show CDR1 as MNHNS and CDR2 as SASEGT. V gave up 2 bases and J gave up 6 bases, with 8 bases separating them. The CDR3 totals 13 residues.

This clonotype was counted a few times. V and J are TRBV6-5 and TRBJ2-1, with 15 bases matching TRBD2. Per the germline V gene, CDR1 is MNHEY and CDR2 is SVGAGI. This CDR3 contains 18 residues. Unmatched junction bases numbered 15, after V lost 6 bases and J lost 9 bases. As DNA, the CDR3 is TGTGCCAGCAGCCACTCAGGACTAGCGGGAGGGCCATATGGTGAGCAGTTCTTC. Translation: CASSHSGLAGGPYGEQFF.

The chain uses TRBV20-1 and TRBJ2-7, with 8 positions matching TRBD2. V was clipped by 0 bases and J by 6 bases; unmatched bases: 13. The CDR3 is 16 residues long. Germline V lookup: CDR1 DFQATT, CDR2 SNEGSKA (reference sequence). CDR3: CSARDPRSGGLSEQYF. The CDR3 DNA reads as TGCAGTGCTAGAGACCCCCGCAGCGGGGGATTATCCGAGCAGTACTTC.

This clonotype is medium-sized in the sample. The chain combines TRBV6-1 with TRBJ1-1; 8 bases map to TRBD1. V gave up 3 bases and J gave up 10 bases; unmatched junction bases: 4. This CDR3 has 12 amino acids. Germline V lookup: CDR1 MNHNS, CDR2 SASEGT. This CDR3 reads CASSDTTGAAFF. The DNA of the CDR3 is TGTGCCAGCAGTGATACGACAGGGGCAGCTTTCTTT.

This clonotype was detected a few times. The rearrangement joins TRBV20-1 to TRBJ2-7; the D call may be TRBD1 or TRBD2 (5 bases each). The germline gives CDR1 DFQATT, CDR2 SNEGSKA (reference sequence). Trimming shortened V by 3 bases and J by 6 bases, and 18 bases separated the two germline ends. The CDR3 contains 14 residues. The CDR3 reads CSASMGVKAREQYF. The CDR3 nucleotides are TGCAGTGCTAGTATGGGGGTAAAGGCTCGCGAGCAGTACTTC.

This clonotype was recorded at least ten times. V usage is TRBV30 and J usage is TRBJ2-7; D is uncertain. CDR3 size: 13 residues. The V gene lost 3 bases and the J gene lost 0 bases, with 9 bases spanning the gap. The germline V gene encodes CDR1 GTSNPN and CDR2 SVGIG (reference sequence). CDR3 sequence: CAWRLGRSYEQYF. Written as DNA, the CDR3 is TGTGCCTGGAGACTCGGGCGCTCCTACGAGCAGTACTTC. Together with reference TRBV30 and TRBJ2-7, the CDR3 gives the full variable domain: SQTIHQWPATLVQPVGSPLSLECTVEGTSNPNLYWYRQAAGRGLQLLFYSVGIGQISSEVPQNLSASRPQDRQFILSSKKLLLSDSGFYLCAWRLGRSYEQYFGPGTRLTVT.

The chain carries TRBV20-1 and TRBJ1-1; 10 bases are shared with TRBD1. V lost 5 bases, J lost 6 bases, and 9 bases stayed unmatched. Germline CDR1 DFQATT, CDR2 SNEGSKA (reference sequence). The CDR3 contains 14 residues. CDR3 coding DNA: TGCAGTGCTCCTCGACAGGGGGCTCGACCTGAAGCTTTCTTT. Translation gives CSAPRQGARPEAFF.

There are a few counts of this clonotype. This chain links TRBV14 with TRBJ2-1; maybe TRBD2 (6 bases). This CDR3 comprises 19 residues. Germline V gene sequence: CDR1 SGHDN, CDR2 FVKESK. Trimming removed 1 base from V and 8 bases from J, with 27 bases in between. As DNA, the CDR3 is TGTGCCAGCAGCCAAGCGGGAGTCCATCACGTGGGTTCGTCGCATGAGCAGTTCTTC. This translates into CASSQAGVHHVGSSHEQFF.

By sample fraction, this clonotype is medium-sized. CDR3 region: CAWSKQDSNSPLHF. In DNA form, the CDR3 reads TGTGCCTGGAGTAAACAGGATTCCAATTCACCCCTCCACTTT. The chain employs TRBV30 and TRBJ1-6; perhaps TRBD1 as D (5 bases). Trimming left V 2 bases short and J 7 bases short, with 12 bases between. This CDR3 has 14 amino acids. The germline gives CDR1 GTSNPN, CDR2 SVGIG (reference sequence).

This clonotype was found a few times. V gene TRBV6-6 combines with J gene TRBJ2-1; 13 bases are a match to TRBD2. V was clipped by 6 bases and J by 5 bases; unmatched bases: 4. CDR1 MNHNY and CDR2 SVGAGI come from the germline V gene (reference sequence). The length of the CDR3 is 15 residues. CDR3 amino acids: CASRQLAGGNNEQFF. CDR3 coding DNA: TGTGCCAGCAGGCAACTAGCGGGAGGGAACAATGAGCAGTTCTTC.

This clonotype was seen a handful of times. CDR3 amino acids: CASLRDGLNTEAFF. In DNA, the CDR3 is TGTGCCAGTTTGAGAGACGGGCTGAACACTGAAGCTTTCTTT. The chain is built from TRBV6-6 and TRBJ1-1; no reliable D call. Trimming stripped 9 bases from V and 0 bases from J, with 14 bases between. Per germline, CDR1 MNHNY and CDR2 SVGAGI (reference sequence). The CDR3 is 14 residues long.

Only a few counts were recorded for this clonotype. V usage is TRBV12-3 or TRBV12-4 and J usage is TRBJ2-7; D is possibly TRBD2 (6 bases). This CDR3 is built from 15 residues. V was clipped by 2 bases and J by 0 bases, with 11 bases between them. The CDR3 nucleotides read TGTGCCAGCAGTTTATGGGGCGGGATCTCCTACGAGCAGTACTTC. Amino acids: CASSLWGGISYEQYF.

CDR3 in amino acids: CASSKRLASGGANEQFF. The CDR3 DNA reads TGTGCCAGTAGTAAACGACTCGCTAGCGGGGGGGCCAATGAGCAGTTCTTC. This chain joins TRBV19 and TRBJ2-1, with 12 bases identical to TRBD2. CDR3 length equals 17 residues. Germline lookup yields CDR1 LNHDA and CDR2 SQIVND (reference sequence). V shed 4 bases and J 6 bases; nucleotides not matched to a gene: 10.